Below are 4 T cell receptor beta chains sequenced from a single sample in a study of blood T cells in healthy people across ages. A sample-barcoded 5' primer and a J-beta primer mix were used in a second PCR of roughly 7 to 12 cycles. TCRdb redid the calling of the 5' RACE reads with MiXCR, one entry per CDR3 protein. The repertoire includes fewer than 900,000 distinct CDR3 sequences, roughly 41% of them detected once, and roughly 19% sits in the top ten. Sequencing input: blood. The source is a woman aged 60-75 years in good health.

This clonotype was recorded a few times. The genes are TRBV10-3 and TRBJ2-5; 10 bases match TRBD1. This CDR3 is built from 13 residues. Germline V gene data show CDR1 as ENHRY and CDR2 as SYGVKD. The V gene end was trimmed by 6 bases and the J gene end by 3 bases; junction bases not matched to a gene: 1. CDR3 bases: TGTGCCATCAGGGGACAGGGGAAAGAGACCCAGTACTTC. This sequence encodes CAIRGQGKETQYF.

With respect to this clonotype: The junction and the germline gene differ at one end; a read error may be behind it. The chain carries TRBV20-1 and TRBJ2-7; D ambiguous. The CDR3 totals 13 residues. The germline V gene encodes CDR1 DFQATT and CDR2 SNEGSKA (reference sequence). Here the CDR3 reads CGARGPETYEQYF. In DNA, the CDR3 is TGCGGTGCTAGAGGTCCAGAAACCTACGAGCAGTACTTC.

This clonotype has a handful of counts. The chain combines TRBV7-2 with TRBJ2-1; D gene uncertain. Trimming stripped 3 bases from V and 10 bases from J, with 10 bases between. Germline V gives CDR1 SGHTA, CDR2 FQGNSA. This CDR3 has 12 amino acids. The CDR3 is CASSFSSLEQFF. CDR3 DNA: TGTGCCAGCAGCTTTAGCTCACTAGAGCAGTTCTTC.

This clonotype was detected many times. V and J are TRBV7-2 and TRBJ2-5; possible D gene TRBD1, 6 bases. CDR1 and CDR2 from the germline V gene are SGHTA and FQGNSA. Trimming shortened V by 5 bases and J by 2 bases, and 15 bases separated the two germline ends. CDR3 length equals 15 residues. CDR3 nucleotide sequence: TGTGCCAGCAGCGCCTTATTGGGGGCTCAAGAGACCCAGTACTTC. The encoded protein is CASSALLGAQETQYF. The full variable domain, its missing parts supplied by reference TRBV7-2 and TRBJ2-5, is GAGVSQSPSNKVTEKGKDVELRCDPISGHTALYWYRQSLGQGLEFLIYFQGNSAPDKSGLPSDRFSAERTGGSVSTLTIQRTQQEDSAVYLCASSALLGAQETQYFGPGTRLLVL.